This T cell receptor (beta chain) was retrieved from a study of blood T cells in healthy people across ages. Combining a sample-barcoded 5' primer with a J-beta primer mix, a second PCR ran for about 7 to 11 cycles. In TCRdb, the 5' RACE reads were re-called with MiXCR into one record per CDR3 protein. The repertoire holds approximately 350,000 distinct CDR3 sequences, with 45% to 65% as singletons. V trimming: 4 bases; J trimming: 6 bases; junction bases outside the gene matches: 13. Looked up from germline, CDR1 is SQVTM and CDR2 is ANQGSEA. This CDR3 is built from 16 residues. The TCR was taken from a man between 60 and 70 years old in good health. The sample taken for sequencing was blood. The rearrangement joins TRBV29-1 to TRBJ2-7; TRBD2 matches at 12 bases. Here the CDR3 DNA reads TGCAGCGTTGGGATAAGTACAACTAGCGGGAGGCTCGAGCAGTACTTC. Its protein is CSVGISTTSGRLEQYF.